The T cell receptor (beta chain) under discussion was sequenced for a study of ipilimumab plus nivolumab after autologous stem cell transplantation (TCRdb year 2021). Background for the entire study: The median number of doses that trial patients received was about five for ipilimumab and under ten for nivolumab. Patients undergoing autologous transplant for high-risk diffuse large B cell lymphoma, mature T cell lymphoma, or multiple myeloma were enrolled in the trial. Patients in the myeloma cohort were either high-risk and transplant-naive or had relapsed within 3 years of a first autologous transplant. The intent-to-treat population of the trial was made up of 30 to 40 patients.

Trimming at the junction amounts to 3 bases on V and 4 bases on J, and the germline ends lie 10 bases apart. CDR3 length: 14 amino acids, cysteine to phenylalanine. The entry retains the CDR3 DNA only, 42 bases that are in frame from base 1. As encoded in the germline V gene, CDR1 is SGHTA while CDR2 is FQGNSA. What the study reported, not specific to this receptor: The authors concluded that, as post-transplant consolidation, combined checkpoint inhibition appeared tolerable. The authors stated that profiles of the T cell receptor repertoire, regulatory T cell phenotype and gut microbiota provided a biologic rationale for studying this approach further.

Library preparation employed the immunoSEQ multiplex PCR assay. Sourced from immuneACCESS, this table was stored by TCRdb with only in-frame sequences that have V and J called. A share of the clones is absent; for the studies checked, an unresolved V gene accounts for under half, and the remainder has no known explanation. For this sample there are about 12,000 clones; about 77% appear just once. The ten largest clones capture 9.5% to 11% of the sample. A remark on this clone: What this receptor recognizes is not known. No qualities accompany the bases; no much larger clone lies one base away.

Checkpoint therapy began 14 to 28 days after autologous transplant, with ipilimumab given at 1 mg/kg intravenously on day 1 of selected weeks. Nivolumab was administered at 3 mg/kg intravenously on day 1 of weeks 1, 4, 7, 10, and every two weeks through week 26. This Phase Ib clinical trial tested ipilimumab plus nivolumab, a combined checkpoint inhibition, as consolidation after autologous stem cell transplantation. The input for sequencing was PBMCs, taken in a trial of ipilimumab plus nivolumab as post-transplant consolidation. The chain employs TRBV7-2 and TRBJ1-5, with the D segment identity uncertain. The TCR originated in a male donor with multiple myeloma. In nucleotides, the sequence is TGTGCCAGCAGCTTGAAAGGTGGGAATCAGCCCCAGCATTTT. Its translation reads: CASSLKGGNQPQHF.